This T cell receptor beta chain originates from a study of OX40 agonist ivuxolimab in advanced cancers. The method was immunoSEQ multiplex PCR; TCRdb's version includes in-frame clones alone and lacks a portion of them. Among fewer than 85,000 clones listed, 60% to 80% were seen once. Germline CDR1 and CDR2: SGHTS and YDEGEE. The V gene lost 4 bases and the J gene lost 4 bases, with 14 bases spanning the gap. The CDR3 consists of 15 residues. This clone has a single count. The J gene is TRBJ1-4, the V gene TRBV5-8; possible D gene TRBD1, 6 bases. The material sequenced was CD4+ or CD8+ T cells sorted from blood, taken in a trial of the OX40 agonist ivuxolimab. The receptor was isolated from an adult with an advanced solid tumor such as melanoma, head and neck, liver or kidney cancer. The CDR3, as DNA: TGTGCCAGCAGCCCCCGGGACACGCTTAATGAAAAACTGTTTTTT. This translates into CASSPRDTLNEKLFF.